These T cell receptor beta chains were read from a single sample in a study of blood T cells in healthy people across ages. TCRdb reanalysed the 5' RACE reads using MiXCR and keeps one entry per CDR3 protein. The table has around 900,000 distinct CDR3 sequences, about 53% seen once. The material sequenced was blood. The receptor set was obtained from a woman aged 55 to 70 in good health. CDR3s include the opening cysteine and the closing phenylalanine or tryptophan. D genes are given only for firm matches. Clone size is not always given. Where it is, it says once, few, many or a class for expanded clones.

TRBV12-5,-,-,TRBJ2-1,TGTGCTAGTGGTACCCTTTACAATGAGCAGTTCTTC,CASGTLYNEQFF
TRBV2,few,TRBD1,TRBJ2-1,TGTGCCAGCAGTGACACAGGGGGAGGCTCCTACAATGAGCAGTTCTTC,CASSDTGGGSYNEQFF
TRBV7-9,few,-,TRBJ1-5,TGTGCCAGCAGCTCCCCGGGACTCCGGGGTGAGCCCCAGCATTTT,CASSSPGLRGEPQHF
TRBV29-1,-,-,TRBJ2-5,TGCAGCGCTAGTTGGGTTCAGGAGACCCAGTACTTC,CSASWVQETQYF
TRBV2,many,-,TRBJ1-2,TGTGCCAGCAGCCCCTCGGGTGGCTACACCTTC,CASSPSGGYTF
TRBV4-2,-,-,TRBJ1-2,TGTGCCAGCAGCCACCCAAAGGGGGGGGTGGCTAACTATGGCTACACCTTC,CASSHPKGGVANYGYTF
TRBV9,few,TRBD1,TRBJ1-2,TGTGCCAGCAGCGTCACCGGGACAGGGATAGGGTATGGCTACACCTTC,CASSVTGTGIGYGYTF
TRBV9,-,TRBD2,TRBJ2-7,TGTGCCAGCAGCGTAGCCCATCGGCGGGAGGGCCGCGAGCAGTACTTC,CASSVAHRREGREQYF
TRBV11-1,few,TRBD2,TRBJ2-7,TGTGCCAGCAGCTTAGCGGCTAGCGGTTCCTACGAGCAGTACTTC,CASSLAASGSYEQYF
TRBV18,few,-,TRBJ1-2,TGTGCCAGCTCACCACAGACAGACCACCCCCCAGTCTATGGCTACACCTTC,CASSPQTDHPPVYGYTF
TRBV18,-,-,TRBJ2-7,TGTGCCAGCTCTCACGACAGTGACTACGAGCAGTACTTC,CASSHDSDYEQYF
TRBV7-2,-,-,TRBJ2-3,TGTGCCAGCAGCCTTCTTGGGGGCTCGGGAGGAGATACGCAGTATTTT,CASSLLGGSGGDTQYF
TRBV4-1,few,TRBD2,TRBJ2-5,TGCGCCAGCAGCCAAGACGGACTAGCCGGAAGGACCCGGATGCAGACCCAGTACTTC,CASSQDGLAGRTRMQTQYF
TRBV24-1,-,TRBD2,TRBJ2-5,TGTGCCACCAGCAAAGCGGGAGTTTCGGAGACCCAGTACTTC,CATSKAGVSETQYF
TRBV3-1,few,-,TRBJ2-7,TGTGCCAGCAGCCCTCACTCGTGGTACGAGCAGTACTTC,CASSPHSWYEQYF
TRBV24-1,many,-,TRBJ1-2,TGTGCCACCTGGGACGGAACGGACTATGGCTACACCTTC,CATWDGTDYGYTF
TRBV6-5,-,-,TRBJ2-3,TGTGCCAGCAGGTTAGCGACTAGCACAGATACGCAGTATTTT,CASRLATSTDTQYF
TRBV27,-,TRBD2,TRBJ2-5,TGTGCCACCCAGGTCGGGACTAGCGGAAACAATGAGCAGTACTTC,CATQVGTSGNNEQYF
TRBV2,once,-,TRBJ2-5,TGTGCCAGCAGAGGGGACCACGAGACCCAGTACTTC,CASRGDHETQYF
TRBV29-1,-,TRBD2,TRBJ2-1,TGCAGCGTTGTAACTAGCGTCTACAATGAGCAGTTCTTC,CSVVTSVYNEQFF
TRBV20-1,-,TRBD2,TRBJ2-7,TGCAGTGCTAGGCCCAAATATGGACTAGCGGGGACCTACGAGCAGTACTTC,CSARPKYGLAGTYEQYF
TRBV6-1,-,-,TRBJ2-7,TGTGCCAGCAGGCTTATCACTGGACACTCCTCCTACAATGAGCAGTACTTC,CASRLITGHSSYNEQYF
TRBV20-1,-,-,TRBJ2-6,TGCAGTGCTTCCCTCAACTCTGGGGCCAACGTCCTGACTTTC,CSASLNSGANVLTF
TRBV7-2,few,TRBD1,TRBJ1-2,TGTGCCAGCAGCAGACAGGGGCGGAACTATGGCTACACCTTC,CASSRQGRNYGYTF
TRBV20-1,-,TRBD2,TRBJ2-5,TGCAGTGCTCTTAGCGGGAGGGCGGCAGAGACCCAGTACTTC,CSALSGRAAETQYF
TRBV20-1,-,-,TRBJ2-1,TGCAGTGCTAGACCCGAGTGGGGACGAGGGAACAGGAAGGAAAGAGATGAGCAGTTCTTC,CSARPEWGRGNRKERDEQFF
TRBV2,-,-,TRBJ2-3,TGTGCCAGCAGTGAAGCCTCTCCTGCTCCCTTGTATTTT,CASSEASPAPLYF
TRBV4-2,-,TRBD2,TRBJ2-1,TGTGCCAGCAGCCAAGAGCTTTGGACTAGCGGGAGGAATGAGCAGTTCTTC,CASSQELWTSGRNEQFF
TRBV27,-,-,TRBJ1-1,TGTGCCAGCAGCTCCGGGTGGACTGAAGCTTTCTTT,CASSSGWTEAFF
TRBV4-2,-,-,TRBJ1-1,TGTGCCAGCAGCCAAGATCGACGAGCGGGGCACACTGAAGCTTTCTTT,CASSQDRRAGHTEAFF